This TCR beta chain was observed in a study of Ad26.COV2.S vaccination and SARS-CoV-2 variants. As to treatment: roughly 18 received Ad26.COV2.S at low or high dose, single or two shots; about five received placebo; per-sample allocation not given. The investigators took samples on day 63 after the first vaccine or placebo injection. The vaccine delivered Wuhan-strain SARS-CoV-2 spike through an Ad26 vector. The CDR3 consists of 12 residues. Deletions cut 2 bases from V and 8 bases from J, with 9 bases between. Looked up from germline, CDR1 is KGHSH and CDR2 is LQKENI. The method was immunoSEQ multiplex PCR; TCRdb's version includes in-frame clones alone and lacks a portion of them. Of 380,000 or so clones listed, under 90% were seen once; the top ten hold 7% to 9.5%.

Sample: peripheral blood, taken in a trial of Ad26.COV2.S vaccine versus placebo. The V and J genes are TRBV18 and TRBJ1-2; TRBD1 is a possible D gene (5 bases). This TCR was sampled from a person between 18 and 59 years old who received the Ad26.COV2.S COVID-19 vaccine or a placebo. This CDR3 reads CASSPGQSGYTF. The DNA of the CDR3 is TGTGCCAGCTCACCAGGACAATCGGGCTACACCTTC. Based on the CDR3 plus reference TRBV18 and TRBJ1-2, the full variable domain is NAGVMQNPRHLVRRRGQEARLRCSPMKGHSHVYWYRQLPEEGLKFMVYLQKENIIDESGMPKERFSAEFPKEGPSILRIQQVVRGDSAAYFCASSPGQSGYTFGSGTRLTVV.